This T cell receptor (beta chain) was identified in a study of blood T cell repertoires in COVID-19. Residents of 24 US areas, aged roughly 18 to 89 years, made up the participants. Profiled with immunoSEQ multiplex PCR; TCRdb holds only in-frame clones, not every one. The sample holds fewer than 350,000 clones, around 89% seen once. The ends lost 5 bases at V and 6 bases at J; junction bases unmatched: 12. Germline CDR1 is LNHDA and CDR2 is SQIVND (reference sequence). CDR3 size: 17 residues. V is TRBV19 and J is TRBJ2-2; 10 bases line up with TRBD2. The source material was PBMCs or T cells enriched from blood (not recorded which). The clonotype was recovered from a woman younger than 45 with acute COVID-19. CDR3 DNA: TGTGCCAGTAGTTCGAGAACGAGCGGGAGGGCCCCCGGGGAGCTGTTTTTT. Translated, it gives CASSSRTSGRAPGELFF. Based on the CDR3 plus reference TRBV19 and TRBJ2-2, the full variable domain is DGGITQSPKYLFRKEGQNVTLSCEQNLNHDAMYWYRQDPGQGLRLIYYSQIVNDFQKGDIAEGYSVSREKKESFPLTVTSAQKNPTAFYLCASSSRTSGRAPGELFFGEGSRLTVL.